This T cell receptor (beta chain) was obtained from a study of T cell repertoires in cytomegalovirus infection. Overall study context: Carrying CMV and the relevant HLA type showed in public TCR beta signatures.

TCRdb itself ran the reads through MiXCR, one entry per CDR3 protein. The sample consists of about a million distinct CDR3 sequences, around a third of them appearing once. A few counts support this clonotype. What it binds is unknown. Per the germline V gene, CDR1 is DFQATT and CDR2 is SNEGSKA (reference sequence). The CDR3 sequence is 17 residues long. Trimming at V came to 4 bases and at J to 6 bases, leaving 19 bases not matched to a gene. Study-level results: Identification of carriers of CMV plus the relevant HLA was achieved through cumulative public TCR beta family frequency. Ex vivo responses were dominated by HLA-C-restricted CMV-specific TCR beta clonotypes.

This receptor was taken from a human donor in good health (CMV status not recorded). Some clones in this sample may be carry-over from other donors' samples. The sample consisted of cultured CD8+ T cells from PBMCs, taken from culture after CMV antigen stimulation. The chain combines TRBV20-1 with TRBJ2-3; TRBD1 agrees at 7 bases. This CDR3 is CSATASTGRAEGDTQYF. The CDR3 DNA sequence: TGCAGTGCTACCGCCTCGACAGGGCGGGCTGAAGGGGATACGCAGTATTTT.